One and the same sample provided the 6 T cell receptor beta chains below, sequenced in a study of a mutant IDH1 vaccine in newly diagnosed glioma. These receptors' antigens are unknown. The protocol was immunoSEQ multiplex PCR, while the TCRdb copy is restricted to in-frame clones and leaves out a portion. Among under 35,000 clones listed, about 70% were seen once. Indicated time point: week 35, safety follow-up. A single vaccine dose contained 300 ug of mutant IDH1 20-mer peptide, and topical imiquimod was used with it. This sample comprised PBMCs, obtained from a glioma patient whose treatment included an IDH1 peptide vaccine. The receptors stem from a man in his fifties with glioma.

This clone was seen a handful of times. The rearrangement links TRBV19 to TRBJ2-7; TRBD1 might be the D (7 bases). The CDR3 runs to 14 residues. Germline values: CDR1 LNHDA, CDR2 SQIVND (reference sequence). V was pared by 3 bases and J by 4 bases, with 13 bases between. The CDR3 sequence is CASSMEGAAYEQYF. For the CDR3, the DNA is TGTGCCAGTAGTATGGAGGGGGCCGCGTACGAGCAGTACTTC.

The chain joins TRBV28 to TRBJ2-2, with TRBD2 identical over 8 bases. V was pared by 5 bases and J by 1 base, with 12 bases of the junction left unmatched. The CDR3 extends over 18 amino acids. Germline lookup yields CDR1 MDHEN and CDR2 SYDVKM. The CDR3 nucleotides are TGTGCCAGCAGTACGGCGGGGGGCCCTTTACTGAACACCGGGGAGCTGTTTTTT. Amino acid sequence: CASSTAGGPLLNTGELFF. The complete variable domain, with remaining parts taken from reference TRBV28 and TRBJ2-2, reads DVKVTQSSRYLVKRTGEKVFLECVQDMDHENMFWYRQDPGLGLRLIYFSYDVKMKEKGDIPEGYSVSREKKERFSLILESASTNQTSMYLCASSTAGGPLLNTGELFFGEGSRLTVL.

The V gene is TRBV2, the J gene TRBJ1-5; 7 bases line up with TRBD1. This CDR3 region has 13 residues. Trimming at V came to 10 bases and at J to 1 base, leaving 4 bases not matched to a gene. The germline gives CDR1 SNHLY, CDR2 FYNNEI. The CDR3 spells CAIRGDSNQPQHF. DNA for the CDR3: TGTGCCATCAGGGGGGACAGCAATCAGCCCCAGCATTTT.

The chain carries TRBV5-4 and TRBJ1-2; 9 bases line up with TRBD1. V was clipped by 0 bases and J by 3 bases; unmatched bases: 6. This CDR3 is built from 16 residues. In germline, CDR1 is SGHNT, CDR2 YYREEE (reference sequence). DNA for the CDR3: TGTGCCAGCAGCTTGGCTCGGACAGGGGCGGACTATGGCTACACCTTC. Residues: CASSLARTGADYGYTF.

In this sample, this clone is medium-sized (0.01 to 0.1%). The V call is TRBV28, the J call TRBJ1-1; D remains unclear. The V gene lost 2 bases and the J gene lost 9 bases, with 7 bases spanning the gap. CDR3 length: 11 amino acids. Germline V CDR1 and CDR2: MDHEN, SYDVKM. The CDR3 protein is CASSLGEQAFF. The CDR3 bases are TGTGCCAGCAGTTTAGGAGAGCAAGCTTTCTTT.

The chain is built from TRBV13 and TRBJ1-2; possible D gene TRBD1, 6 bases. The CDR3 is made up of 14 amino acids. Trimming removed 2 bases at V and 0 bases at J, with 7 bases between. Germline CDR1 PRHDT, CDR2 FYEKMQ (reference sequence). CDR3 nucleotides: TGTGCCAGCAGCTTATGGACAGCTAACTATGGCTACACCTTC. Translated: CASSLWTANYGYTF.